This entry lists 16 T cell receptor beta chains sequenced from one sample in a study of blood T cell repertoires in COVID-19. This table comes from immunoSEQ multiplex PCR, and its TCRdb copy is limited to in-frame clones, with some not included. The profile shows 230,000 or so clones, approximately 80% of them singletons. Sequencing was performed on peripheral blood. These receptors were collected from an elderly woman with COVID-19, enrolled during active disease.

This clone was seen just once. The V call is TRBV4-1, the J call TRBJ1-2, with D perhaps matching TRBD1 (5 bases). Per germline, CDR1 MGHRA and CDR2 YSYEKL. The CDR3 covers 15 residues. The V end was cut by 1 base, the J end by 5 bases, with 14 bases between. CDR3 amino acids: CASSQVQGPTYGYTF. The CDR3 DNA reads as TGCGCCAGCAGCCAAGTCCAGGGCCCTACTTATGGCTACACCTTC.

The rearrangement uses TRBV5-1 and TRBJ1-6; D gene unclear. This CDR3 has 13 amino acids. CDR1 is SGHRS and CDR2 is YFSETQ in the germline V gene. With 0 bases removed from V and 6 bases from J, the gap between germline ends came to 4 bases. The CDR3 coding sequence is TGCGCCAGCAGCTTGGGGAGTAATTCACCCCTCCACTTT. The encoded protein is CASSLGSNSPLHF.

The V and J genes are TRBV2 and TRBJ1-5; D unresolved. V was cut by 3 bases and J by 0 bases, with 9 bases left in between. Looked up from germline, CDR1 is SNHLY and CDR2 is FYNNEI. The CDR3 consists of 15 residues. The chain's CDR3 is CASSDWSDSNQPQHF. The CDR3 nucleotides read TGTGCCAGCAGTGATTGGTCAGATAGCAATCAGCCCCAGCATTTT.

The chain has TRBV19 and TRBJ1-5; a possible D gene is TRBD1 (6 bases). V was cut by 6 bases and J by 2 bases, with 14 bases left in between. There are 15 residues in the CDR3. Germline V CDR1 and CDR2: LNHDA, SQIVND (reference sequence). CDR3 coding DNA: TGTGCCAGTAGGACGGACAGTTACCGCAATCAGCCCCAGCATTTT. As protein: CASRTDSYRNQPQHF.

The chain combines TRBV6-5 with TRBJ2-3; 7 nucleotides line up with TRBD1. Trimming took 5 bases from V and 6 from J; bases not matched to a gene: 8. The CDR3 is made up of 14 amino acids. Looked up from germline, CDR1 is MNHEY and CDR2 is SVGAGI. The CDR3 region is CASSPGTVRDTQYF. The CDR3 DNA reads TGTGCCAGCAGTCCGGGGACAGTCAGGGATACGCAGTATTTT.

This clone was counted ten times or more. Other nucleotide sequences from this sample produce the same CDR3. The CDR3 DNA is TGTGCCAGTAGTATAGCCCTTGATCAGCCCCAGCATTTT. As protein: CASSIALDQPQHF. The genes are TRBV19 and TRBJ1-5; no firm D call. This CDR3 is 13 amino acids long. The V end lost 1 base, the J end lost 5 bases, and 6 bases lay between the germline ends. CDR1 and CDR2 from the germline V gene are LNHDA and SQIVND (reference sequence).

This clone was observed a handful of times. The chain joins TRBV14 to TRBJ1-1, with a weak D call TRBD1 (6 bases). The CDR3 is made up of 13 amino acids. Trimming removed 8 bases at V and 5 bases at J, with 15 bases between. CDR1 SGHDN and CDR2 FVKESK come from the germline V gene. This chain's CDR3 is CASAGERWTEAFF. CDR3 nucleotides: TGTGCCAGCGCAGGGGAGAGGTGGACTGAAGCTTTCTTT.

The table lists this clone with a few counts. The chain joins TRBV4-2 to TRBJ2-1; possibly TRBD2 for D (6 bases). Trimming removed 4 bases at V and 5 bases at J, with 15 bases between. CDR3 length: 15 amino acids. Germline V lookup: CDR1 LGHNA, CDR2 YNFKEQ. CDR3 region: CASSPRETLNNEQFF. The DNA of the CDR3 is TGTGCCAGCAGCCCCCGGGAGACCCTAAACAATGAGCAGTTCTTC.

This clone was seen a handful of times. This chain joins TRBV30 and TRBJ1-1; D perhaps matches TRBD1 (5 bases). Per germline, CDR1 GTSNPN and CDR2 SVGIG (reference sequence). The CDR3 is 11 amino acids. Trimming removed 3 bases from V and 4 bases from J, with 6 bases in between. The CDR3 coding sequence is TGTGCCTGGAGGCAGGGCACTGAAGCTTTCTTT. This translates into CAWRQGTEAFF.

This clone was detected a few times. The V call is TRBV27, the J call TRBJ2-7, with 9 positions matching TRBD1. J was trimmed by 7 bases and V by 7 bases; bases with no gene match: 11. The CDR3 contains 14 residues. From germline, CDR1 is MNHEY and CDR2 SMNVEV (reference sequence). CDR3 sequence (DNA): TGTGCCAGCACCCAGCCGGGACAGGGTATTGAGCAGTACTTC. Translation: CASTQPGQGIEQYF.

The chain combines TRBV7-3 with TRBJ1-2; a weak D match, TRBD1 (5 bases). The CDR3 spans 16 residues. V lost 1 base and J 4 bases, leaving 16 bases between the germline ends. Germline CDR1 is SGHTA and CDR2 is FQGTGA. The CDR3 sequence: CASSLNGPSGGYGYTF. CDR3 bases: TGTGCCAGCAGCTTAAATGGCCCCTCCGGGGGCTATGGCTACACCTTC.

This chain connects TRBV18 to TRBJ2-1; no definite D call. The CDR3 is 14 amino acids. Germline V gives CDR1 KGHSH, CDR2 LQKENI. The V gene lost 0 bases and the J gene lost 4 bases, with 7 bases spanning the gap. CDR3 coding DNA: TGTGCCAGCTCACCACCGACTGGGTACAATGAGCAGTTCTTC. Its translation: CASSPPTGYNEQFF.

The chain combines TRBV7-3 with TRBJ1-1; 10 bases align to TRBD1. V trimming: 3 bases; J trimming: 6 bases; junction bases outside the gene matches: 1. The CDR3 contains 13 residues. Germline V lookup: CDR1 SGHTA, CDR2 FQGTGA. This CDR3 is CASSLDRGAEAFF. The CDR3 region has the DNA TGTGCCAGCAGCTTGGACAGGGGGGCTGAAGCTTTCTTT.

This sequence joins TRBV24-1 and TRBJ1-5, with D unclear. The V gene lost 6 bases and the J gene lost 6 bases, with 11 bases spanning the gap. CDR3 length equals 13 residues. Germline V gene sequence: CDR1 KGHDR, CDR2 SFDVKD. The CDR3 protein is CATSLGEGQPQHF. CDR3 DNA: TGTGCCACCAGTTTAGGAGAGGGTCAGCCCCAGCATTTT.

The chain couples TRBV5-6 to TRBJ2-7, with TRBD2 matching 14 bases. CDR1 is SGHDT and CDR2 is YYEEEE in the germline V gene. CDR3 length equals 15 residues. Trimming cost V 0 bases and J 7 bases; bases outside gene matches: 3. CDR3: CASSLGLAGGREQYF. The CDR3 coding sequence is TGTGCCAGCAGCTTGGGACTAGCGGGAGGGCGGGAGCAGTACTTC.

The chain uses TRBV25-1 and TRBJ1-1, with D maybe TRBD1 (6 bases). V gave up 5 bases and J gave up 1 base, with 8 bases separating them. Germline CDR1 is MGHDK and CDR2 is SYGVNS. The CDR3 length is 13 residues. The CDR3 bases are TGTGCCAGCAGTCACAGGGAGAACACTGAAGCTTTCTTT. Translation gives CASSHRENTEAFF.